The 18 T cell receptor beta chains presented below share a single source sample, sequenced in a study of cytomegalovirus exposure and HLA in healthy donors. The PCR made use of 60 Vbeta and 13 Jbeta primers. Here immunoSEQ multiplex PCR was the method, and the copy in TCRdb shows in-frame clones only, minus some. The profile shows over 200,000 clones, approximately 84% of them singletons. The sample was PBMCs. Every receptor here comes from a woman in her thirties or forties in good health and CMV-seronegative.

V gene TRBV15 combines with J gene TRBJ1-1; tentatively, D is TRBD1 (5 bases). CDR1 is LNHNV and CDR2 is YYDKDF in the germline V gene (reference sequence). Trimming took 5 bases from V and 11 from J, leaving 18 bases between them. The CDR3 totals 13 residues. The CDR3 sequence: CATSALRGPVAFF. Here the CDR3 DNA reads TGTGCCACCAGCGCACTTAGGGGTCCCGTGGCTTTCTTT.

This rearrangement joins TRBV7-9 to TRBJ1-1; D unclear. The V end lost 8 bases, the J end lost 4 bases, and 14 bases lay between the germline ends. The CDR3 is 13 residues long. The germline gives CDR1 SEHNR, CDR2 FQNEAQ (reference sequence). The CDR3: CASEVGGGTEAFF. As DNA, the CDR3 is TGTGCCAGCGAGGTCGGCGGAGGCACTGAAGCTTTCTTT.

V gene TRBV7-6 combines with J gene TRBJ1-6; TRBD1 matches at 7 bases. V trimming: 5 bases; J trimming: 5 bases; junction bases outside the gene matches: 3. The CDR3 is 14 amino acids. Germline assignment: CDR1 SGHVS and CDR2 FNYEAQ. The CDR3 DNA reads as TGTGCCAGCAGCCCGGACAGGAATAATTCACCCCTCCACTTT. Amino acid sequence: CASSPDRNNSPLHF. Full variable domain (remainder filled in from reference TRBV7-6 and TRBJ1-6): GAGVSQSPRYKVTKRGQDVALRCDPISGHVSLYWYRQALGQGPEFLTYFNYEAQQDKSGLPNDRFSAERPEGSISTLTIQRTEQRDSAMYRCASSPDRNNSPLHFGNGTRLTVT.

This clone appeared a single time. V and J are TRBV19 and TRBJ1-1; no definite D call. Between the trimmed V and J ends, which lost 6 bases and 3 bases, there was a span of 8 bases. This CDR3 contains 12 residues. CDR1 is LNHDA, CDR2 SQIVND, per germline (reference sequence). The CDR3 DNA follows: TGTGCCAGTAGGTTCGGGGACACTGAAGCTTTCTTT. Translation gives CASRFGDTEAFF.

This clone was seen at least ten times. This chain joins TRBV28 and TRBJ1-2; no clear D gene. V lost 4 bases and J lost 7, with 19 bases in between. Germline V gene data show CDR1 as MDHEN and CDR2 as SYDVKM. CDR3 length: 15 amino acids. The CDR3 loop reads CASSSPRVSKLGYTF. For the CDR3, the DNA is TGTGCCAGCAGTTCCCCTCGGGTCAGCAAACTTGGCTACACCTTC.

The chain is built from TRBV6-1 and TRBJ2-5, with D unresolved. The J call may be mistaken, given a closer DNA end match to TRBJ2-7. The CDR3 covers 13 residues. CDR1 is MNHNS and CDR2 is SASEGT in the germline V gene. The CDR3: CASAEQRFYEQYF. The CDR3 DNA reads TGTGCCAGCGCTGAACAGAGATTCTACGAGCAGTACTTC.

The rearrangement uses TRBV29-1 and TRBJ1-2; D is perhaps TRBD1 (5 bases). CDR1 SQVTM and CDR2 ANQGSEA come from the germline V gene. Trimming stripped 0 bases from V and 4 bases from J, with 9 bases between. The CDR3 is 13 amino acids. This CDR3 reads CSVEDFRGYGYTF. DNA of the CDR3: TGCAGCGTTGAAGATTTTAGGGGCTATGGCTACACCTTC.

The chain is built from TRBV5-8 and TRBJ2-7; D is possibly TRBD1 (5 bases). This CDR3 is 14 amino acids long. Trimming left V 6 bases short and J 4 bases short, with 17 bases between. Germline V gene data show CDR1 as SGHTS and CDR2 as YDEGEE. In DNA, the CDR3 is TGTGCCAGCACCCCTGGTTGGGGCTCGTACGAGCAGTACTTC. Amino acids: CASTPGWGSYEQYF.

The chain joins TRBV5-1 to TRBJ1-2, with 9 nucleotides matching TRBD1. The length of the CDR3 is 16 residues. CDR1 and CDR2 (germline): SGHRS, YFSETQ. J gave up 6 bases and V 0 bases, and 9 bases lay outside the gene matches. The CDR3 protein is CASSLGWGQGEHGYTF. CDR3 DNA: TGCGCCAGCAGCTTGGGCTGGGGACAGGGAGAACATGGCTACACCTTC.

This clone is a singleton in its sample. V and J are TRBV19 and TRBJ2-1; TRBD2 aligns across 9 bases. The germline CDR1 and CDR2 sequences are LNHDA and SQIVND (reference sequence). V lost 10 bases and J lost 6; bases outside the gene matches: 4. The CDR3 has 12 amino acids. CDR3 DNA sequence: TGTGCCACCCGAGCGGGGGGCAATGAGCAGTTCTTC. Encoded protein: CATRAGGNEQFF.

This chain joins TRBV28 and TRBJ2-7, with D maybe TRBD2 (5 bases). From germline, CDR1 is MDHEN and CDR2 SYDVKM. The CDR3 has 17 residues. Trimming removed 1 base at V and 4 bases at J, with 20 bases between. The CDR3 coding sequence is TGTGCCAGCAGTTTATCCGGAATTGCTGGGAGTTGGTACGAGCAGTACTTC. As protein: CASSLSGIAGSWYEQYF.

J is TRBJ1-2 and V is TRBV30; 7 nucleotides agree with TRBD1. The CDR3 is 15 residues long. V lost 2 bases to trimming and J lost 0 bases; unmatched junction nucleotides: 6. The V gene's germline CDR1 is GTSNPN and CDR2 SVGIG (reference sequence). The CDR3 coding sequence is TGTGCCTGGAGTACAGGGGTTGGCCCTAACTATGGCTACACCTTC. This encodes CAWSTGVGPNYGYTF.

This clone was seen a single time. The CDR3 is CASSTRQGSKPEKLFF. In nucleotides, the CDR3 is TGTGCCAGCAGCACCAGACAGGGGTCGAAGCCTGAAAAACTGTTTTTT. The chain employs TRBV7-6 and TRBJ1-4, with 8 bases that match TRBD1. The germline CDR1 and CDR2 sequences are SGHVS and FNYEAQ. V gave up 5 bases and J gave up 7 bases; unmatched junction bases: 12. There are 16 residues in the CDR3.

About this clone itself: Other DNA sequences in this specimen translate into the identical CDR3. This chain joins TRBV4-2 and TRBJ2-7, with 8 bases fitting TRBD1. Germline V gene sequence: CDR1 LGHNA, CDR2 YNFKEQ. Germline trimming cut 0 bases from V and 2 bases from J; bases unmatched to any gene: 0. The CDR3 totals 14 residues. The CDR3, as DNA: TGTGCCAGCAGCCAAGAACAGGGGGCCTACGAGCAGTACTTC. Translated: CASSQEQGAYEQYF.

The CDR3 DNA reads as TGTGCCAGTAGTATAGGGACAGGACACGACTGCGGCTACACCTTC. This encodes CASSIGTGHDCGYTF. This rearrangement joins TRBV19 to TRBJ1-2; 7 bases map to TRBD1. With V trimmed by 1 base and J by 8 bases, 10 bases remained unmatched. Germline CDR1 and CDR2: LNHDA and SQIVND (reference sequence). The CDR3 loop spans 15 amino acids.

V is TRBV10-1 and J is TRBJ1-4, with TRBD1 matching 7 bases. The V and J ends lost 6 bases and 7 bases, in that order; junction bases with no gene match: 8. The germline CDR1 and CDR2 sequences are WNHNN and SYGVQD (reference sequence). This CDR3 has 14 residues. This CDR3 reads CASSSDRDGEKLFF. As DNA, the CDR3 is TGCGCCAGCAGCTCCGACAGGGACGGTGAAAAACTGTTTTTT.

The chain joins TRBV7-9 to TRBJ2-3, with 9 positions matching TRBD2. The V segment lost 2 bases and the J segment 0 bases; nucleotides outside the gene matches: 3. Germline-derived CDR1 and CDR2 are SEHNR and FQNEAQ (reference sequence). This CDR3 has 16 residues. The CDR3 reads CASSLLRGGSTDTQYF. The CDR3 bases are TGTGCCAGCAGCTTACTGCGGGGGGGAAGCACAGATACGCAGTATTTT.

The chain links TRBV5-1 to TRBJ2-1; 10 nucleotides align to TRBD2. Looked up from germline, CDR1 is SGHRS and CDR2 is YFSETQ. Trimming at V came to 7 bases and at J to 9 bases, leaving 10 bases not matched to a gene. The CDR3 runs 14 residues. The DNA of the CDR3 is TGCGCCAGCGGGAGCGGGGGGGCCGAGGGTGAGCAGTTCTTC. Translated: CASGSGGAEGEQFF.